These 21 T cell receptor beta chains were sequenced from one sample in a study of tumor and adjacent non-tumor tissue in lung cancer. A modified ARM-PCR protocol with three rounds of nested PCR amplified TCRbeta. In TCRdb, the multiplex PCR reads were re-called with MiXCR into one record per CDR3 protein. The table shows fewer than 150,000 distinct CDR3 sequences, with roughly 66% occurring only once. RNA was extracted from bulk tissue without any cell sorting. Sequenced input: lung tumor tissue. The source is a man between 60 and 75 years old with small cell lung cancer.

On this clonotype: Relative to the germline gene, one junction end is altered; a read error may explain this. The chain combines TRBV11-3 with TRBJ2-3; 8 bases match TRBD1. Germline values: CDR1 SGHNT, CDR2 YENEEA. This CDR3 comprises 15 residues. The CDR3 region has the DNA TGTGTCAGCAGCACAGGGGGATTCGGGGCAGATACGCAGTATTTT. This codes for CVSSTGGFGADTQYF.

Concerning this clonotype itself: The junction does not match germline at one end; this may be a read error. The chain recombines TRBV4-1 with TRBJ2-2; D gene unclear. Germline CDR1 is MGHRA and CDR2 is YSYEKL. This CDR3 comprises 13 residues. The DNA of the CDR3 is TGCGCGAGCAGCCTTGAGTACATCGGGGAGCTGTTTTTT. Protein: CASSLEYIGELFF.

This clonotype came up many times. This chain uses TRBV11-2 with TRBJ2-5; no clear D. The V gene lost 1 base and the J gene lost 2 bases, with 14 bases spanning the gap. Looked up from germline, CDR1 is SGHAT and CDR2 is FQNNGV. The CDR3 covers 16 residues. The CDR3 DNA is TGTGCCAGCAGCTTAGGGACCCGTTGGAGTCAAGAGACCCAGTACTTC. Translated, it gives CASSLGTRWSQETQYF.

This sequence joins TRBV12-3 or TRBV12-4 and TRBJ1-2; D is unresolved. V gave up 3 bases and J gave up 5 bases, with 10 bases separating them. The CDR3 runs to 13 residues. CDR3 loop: CASSFRCGYGYTF. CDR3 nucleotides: TGTGCCAGCAGTTTTCGGTGTGGATATGGCTACACCTTC.

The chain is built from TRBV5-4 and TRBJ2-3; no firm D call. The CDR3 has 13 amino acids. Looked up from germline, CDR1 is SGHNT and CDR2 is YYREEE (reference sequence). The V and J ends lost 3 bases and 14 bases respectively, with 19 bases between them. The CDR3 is CASSSRGEGPRYF. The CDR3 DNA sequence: TGTGCCAGCAGCTCCCGCGGAGAAGGCCCTCGGTATTTT.

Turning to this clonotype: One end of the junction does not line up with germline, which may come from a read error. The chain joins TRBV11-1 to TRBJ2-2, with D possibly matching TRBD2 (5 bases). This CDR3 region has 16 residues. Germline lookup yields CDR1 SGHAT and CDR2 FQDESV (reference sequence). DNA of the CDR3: TGTACCAGCAGCTCCCGGGATAGGGTAGACACCGGGGAGCTGTTTTTT. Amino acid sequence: CTSSSRDRVDTGELFF.

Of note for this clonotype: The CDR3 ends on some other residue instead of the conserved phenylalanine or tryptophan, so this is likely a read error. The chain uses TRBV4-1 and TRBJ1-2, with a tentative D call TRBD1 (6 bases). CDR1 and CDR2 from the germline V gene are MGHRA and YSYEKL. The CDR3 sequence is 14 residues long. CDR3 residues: CARSPGQLLYGYTI. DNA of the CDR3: TGCGCCAGGAGCCCCGGACAGCTCCTCTATGGCTACACCATC.

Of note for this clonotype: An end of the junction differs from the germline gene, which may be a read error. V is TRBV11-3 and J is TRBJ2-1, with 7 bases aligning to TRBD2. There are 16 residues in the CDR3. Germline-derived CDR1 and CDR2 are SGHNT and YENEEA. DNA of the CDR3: TGTGCCAGCAGCCGGGGATTAGCGGGTGGCAGGAATGAGCGGTTCTTC. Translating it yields CASSRGLAGGRNERFF. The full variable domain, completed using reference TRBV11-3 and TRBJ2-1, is EAGVVQSPRYKIIEKKQPVAFWCNPISGHNTLYWYLQNLGQGPELLIRYENEEAVDDSQLPKDRFSAERLKGVDSTLKIQPAELGDSAVYLCASSRGLAGGRNERFFGPGTRLTVL.

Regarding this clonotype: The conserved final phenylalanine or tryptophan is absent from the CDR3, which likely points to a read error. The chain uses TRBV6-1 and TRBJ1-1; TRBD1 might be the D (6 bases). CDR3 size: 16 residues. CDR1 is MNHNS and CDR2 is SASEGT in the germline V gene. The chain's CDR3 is CASNENPGGALTEAFS. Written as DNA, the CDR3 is TGTGCCAGCAATGAAAACCCCGGGGGGGCGCTTACTGAAGCTTTCTCT.

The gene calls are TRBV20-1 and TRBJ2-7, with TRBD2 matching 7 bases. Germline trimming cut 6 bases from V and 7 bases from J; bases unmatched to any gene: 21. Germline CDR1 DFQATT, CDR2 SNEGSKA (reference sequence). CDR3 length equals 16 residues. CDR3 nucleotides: TGCAGTGCCTCTAGCACGGAAAGCGGGATGGGGGGTGAGCAGTACTTC. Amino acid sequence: CSASSTESGMGGEQYF.

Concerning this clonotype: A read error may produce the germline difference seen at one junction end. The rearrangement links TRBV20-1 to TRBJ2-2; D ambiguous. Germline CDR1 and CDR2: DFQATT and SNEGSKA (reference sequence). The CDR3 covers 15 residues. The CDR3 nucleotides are TGCAGTGCTAGTTTCGTTGCGCCGAACATCGGGGAGCTGTTTTTT. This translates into CSASFVAPNIGELFF.

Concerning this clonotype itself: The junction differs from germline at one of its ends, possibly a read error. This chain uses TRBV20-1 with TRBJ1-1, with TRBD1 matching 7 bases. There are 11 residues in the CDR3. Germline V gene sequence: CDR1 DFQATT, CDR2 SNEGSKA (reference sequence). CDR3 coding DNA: TGCAGTGCTACGGGACAGTGCAGAGCTTCCTTT. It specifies CSATGQCRASF.

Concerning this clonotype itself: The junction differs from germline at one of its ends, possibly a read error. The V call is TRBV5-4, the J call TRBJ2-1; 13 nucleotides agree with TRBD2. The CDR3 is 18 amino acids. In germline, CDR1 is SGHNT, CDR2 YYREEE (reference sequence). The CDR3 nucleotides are TGTGCCGGCAGCTTGGCGACTAGCGGGAGGACAACCTACAATGAGCAGTTCTTC. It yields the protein CAGSLATSGRTTYNEQFF.

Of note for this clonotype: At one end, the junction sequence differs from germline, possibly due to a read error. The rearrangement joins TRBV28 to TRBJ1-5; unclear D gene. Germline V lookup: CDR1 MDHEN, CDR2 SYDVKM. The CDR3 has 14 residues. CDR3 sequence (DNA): TGTGCCAGCAGAAGAGGGATTGTCAATCAGCCCCGGCATTTT. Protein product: CASRRGIVNQPRHF.

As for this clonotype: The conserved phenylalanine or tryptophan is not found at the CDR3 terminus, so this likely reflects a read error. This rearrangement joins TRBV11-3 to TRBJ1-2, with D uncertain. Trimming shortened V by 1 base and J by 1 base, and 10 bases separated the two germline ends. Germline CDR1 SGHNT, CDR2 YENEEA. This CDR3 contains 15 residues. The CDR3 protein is CASSLGYTFNYGYTV. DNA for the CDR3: TGTGCCAGCAGCTTAGGGTATACATTTAACTATGGCTACACCGTG.

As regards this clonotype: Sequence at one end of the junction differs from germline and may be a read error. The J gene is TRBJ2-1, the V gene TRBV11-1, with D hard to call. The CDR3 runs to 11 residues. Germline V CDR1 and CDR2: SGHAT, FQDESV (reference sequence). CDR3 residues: CAISLDIEHFF. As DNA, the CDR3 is TGTGCCATCAGCTTAGACATTGAGCACTTCTTC.

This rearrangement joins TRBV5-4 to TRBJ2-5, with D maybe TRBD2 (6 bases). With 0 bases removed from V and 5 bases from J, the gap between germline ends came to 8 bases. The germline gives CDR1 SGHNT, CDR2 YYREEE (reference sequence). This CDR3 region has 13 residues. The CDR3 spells CASSLEGLETQYF. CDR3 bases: TGTGCCAGCAGCTTGGAGGGACTCGAGACCCAGTACTTC.

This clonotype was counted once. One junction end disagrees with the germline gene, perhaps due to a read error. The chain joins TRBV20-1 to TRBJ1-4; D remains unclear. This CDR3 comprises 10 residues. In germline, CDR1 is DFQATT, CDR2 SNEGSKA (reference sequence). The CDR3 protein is CSAYSEKVFF. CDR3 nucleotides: TGCAGTGCTTACAGTGAAAAAGTGTTTTTT.

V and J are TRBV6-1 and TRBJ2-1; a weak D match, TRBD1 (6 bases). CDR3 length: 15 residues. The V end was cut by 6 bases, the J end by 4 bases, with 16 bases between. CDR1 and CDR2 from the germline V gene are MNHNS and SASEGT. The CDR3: CASRRNRVMYNEQFF. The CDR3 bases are TGTGCCAGCAGAAGAAACAGGGTAATGTACAATGAGCAGTTCTTC.

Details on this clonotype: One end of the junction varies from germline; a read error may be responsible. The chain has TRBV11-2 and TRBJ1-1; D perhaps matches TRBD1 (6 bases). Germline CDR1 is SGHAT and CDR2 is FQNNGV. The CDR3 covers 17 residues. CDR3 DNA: TGTGCCAGCAGCTCAAGCCAGGGGCCGAGGATAAACACCGAAGCTTTCTTT. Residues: CASSSSQGPRINTEAFF.

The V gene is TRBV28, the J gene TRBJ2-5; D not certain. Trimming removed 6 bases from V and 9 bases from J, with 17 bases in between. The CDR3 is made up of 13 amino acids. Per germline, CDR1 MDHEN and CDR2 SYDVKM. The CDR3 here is CASRSPGPEAQYF. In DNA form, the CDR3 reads TGTGCCAGCAGATCACCAGGTCCCGAGGCCCAGTACTTC.